The 10 T cell receptor beta chains listed next were all sequenced from one sample in a study of T cell repertoires in cytomegalovirus infection. TCRdb itself ran the reads through MiXCR, one entry per CDR3 protein. Of under 600,000 distinct CDR3 sequences in the sample, 16% were seen once. Sequenced sample: CD8+ T cells from PBMCs. The receptors were gathered from a human donor in good health (CMV status not recorded). Some clones in this sample may be carry-over from other donors' samples.

In its sample, this clonotype was seen a few times. This chain uses TRBV5-6 with TRBJ2-7; 8 bases are shared with TRBD2. CDR1 and CDR2 (germline): SGHDT, YYEEEE. This CDR3 is 14 amino acids long. Trimming cost V 6 bases and J 0 bases; bases outside gene matches: 5. In nucleotides, the CDR3 is TGTGCCAGCAACCTTGGGACTAGCTCCTACGAGCAGTACTTC. This translates into CASNLGTSSYEQYF.

This clonotype was counted at least ten times. The genes are TRBV7-9 and TRBJ1-2, with D perhaps TRBD1 (5 bases). The CDR3 is 13 residues long. Trimming cost V 2 bases and J 8 bases, with 12 bases left between them. Germline V gives CDR1 SEHNR, CDR2 FQNEAQ (reference sequence). The CDR3 DNA sequence: TGTGCCAGCAGCTTATCACGACAGCTCGGCTACACCTTC. Protein: CASSLSRQLGYTF.

This clonotype was counted between two and nine times. V usage is TRBV24-1 and J usage is TRBJ1-5; D gene unclear. Deletions cut 2 bases from V and 7 bases from J, with 11 bases between. The germline CDR1 and CDR2 sequences are KGHDR and SFDVKD. This CDR3 contains 14 residues. In nucleotides, the CDR3 is TGTGCCACCAGTGATTCCGGAGTTGGGCAGCCCCAGCATTTT. This codes for CATSDSGVGQPQHF.

This clonotype was seen a handful of times. The V call is TRBV20-1, the J call TRBJ2-1, with 8 bases matching TRBD1. J lost 4 bases, V lost 8 bases, and 13 bases had no gene match. CDR1 is DFQATT, CDR2 SNEGSKA, per germline (reference sequence). This CDR3 spans 15 amino acids. CDR3 in amino acids: CSSKGRGQGYNEQFF. CDR3 nucleotides: TGCAGTTCCAAAGGTAGAGGACAGGGATACAATGAGCAGTTCTTC.

The J gene is TRBJ1-4, the V gene TRBV11-1; the D gene is possibly TRBD1 (5 bases). The CDR3 is made up of 16 amino acids. V was clipped by 2 bases and J by 7 bases, with 17 bases between them. The germline V gene encodes CDR1 SGHAT and CDR2 FQDESV (reference sequence). This chain's CDR3 is CASSLYPHPGGEKLFF. In DNA, the CDR3 is TGTGCCAGCAGCTTATACCCGCATCCTGGGGGTGAAAAACTGTTTTTT.

The sample holds many counts of this clonotype. The rearrangement joins TRBV7-7 to TRBJ2-2, with 13 bases matching TRBD2. This CDR3 contains 19 residues. J lost 0 bases, V lost 4 bases, and 8 bases had no gene match. Per the germline V gene, CDR1 is SSHAT and CDR2 is FNYEAQ (reference sequence). The CDR3 loop is CASSSRLAGGAPNTGELFF. The CDR3 DNA reads TGTGCCAGCAGCTCCAGACTAGCGGGGGGCGCCCCGAACACCGGGGAGCTGTTTTTT.

The chain recombines TRBV10-3 with TRBJ1-5; D remains unclear. V lost 5 bases and J lost 6, with 14 bases in between. Germline loops: CDR1 ENHRY, CDR2 SYGVKD. This CDR3 spans 14 amino acids. The CDR3 loop reads CAISRASTLQPQHF. The CDR3 DNA is TGTGCCATCAGTAGAGCATCCACTCTTCAGCCCCAGCATTTT.

This clonotype was detected ten times or more. The chain links TRBV11-2 to TRBJ2-7, with 7 bases aligning to TRBD1. V gave up 2 bases and J gave up 3 bases; unmatched junction bases: 7. The CDR3 runs to 15 residues. From germline, CDR1 is SGHAT and CDR2 FQNNGV. The CDR3 spells CASSLSRDSLYEQYF. Here the CDR3 DNA reads TGTGCCAGCAGCTTATCGAGGGACAGCCTCTACGAGCAGTACTTC.

This clonotype was recorded at least ten times. The V gene is TRBV7-8, the J gene TRBJ1-1, with 8 nucleotides matching TRBD1. Germline V gene data show CDR1 as SGHVS and CDR2 as FQNEAQ. This CDR3 region has 13 residues. V trimming: 2 bases; J trimming: 6 bases; junction bases outside the gene matches: 2. The CDR3: CASSLRTGPEAFF. In DNA form, the CDR3 reads TGTGCCAGCAGCTTAAGGACAGGGCCTGAAGCTTTCTTT. Full variable domain (outside the CDR3, taken from reference TRBV7-8 and TRBJ1-1): GAGVSQSPRYKVAKRGQDVALRCDPISGHVSLFWYQQALGQGPEFLTYFQNEAQLDKSGLPSDRFFAERPEGSVSTLKIQRTQQEDSAVYLCASSLRTGPEAFFGQGTRLTVV.

This clonotype has a handful of counts. The chain is built from TRBV5-6 and TRBJ2-1; D not certain. CDR3 length: 14 amino acids. V was shortened by 3 bases and J by 5 bases, with 12 bases between the two germline ends. Looked up from germline, CDR1 is SGHDT and CDR2 is YYEEEE. This chain's CDR3 is CASSSVTYNNEQFF. The CDR3 DNA reads as TGTGCCAGCAGCTCCGTTACCTACAACAATGAGCAGTTCTTC.